What follows are 7 T cell receptor beta chains derived from one specimen sequenced in a study of PD-1 blockade in classical Hodgkin lymphoma. The time point is: cycle 4 day 1 (C4D1), after less than 7 weeks of nivolumab. Every single patient, without exception, relapsed after autologous stem cell transplantation, and brentuximab vedotin exposure varied. TCRdb's table, derived via immunoSEQ multiplex PCR, lists solely in-frame clones and lacks some. The sample carries around 92,000 clones, 75% to 85% recorded once. The sequences come from peripheral blood mononuclear cells (PBMCs), collected before the fourth cycle of nivolumab. Every receptor here comes from a human donor with classical Hodgkin lymphoma.

The chain employs TRBV30 and TRBJ1-5, with D possibly being TRBD1 (6 bases). Germline V lookup: CDR1 GTSNPN, CDR2 SVGIG (reference sequence). Trimming pared 2 bases from V and 6 bases from J, leaving 11 bases between. This CDR3 comprises 13 residues. CDR3 in DNA: TGTGCCTGGAGTATGGCAGGGGCTCAGCCCCAGCATTTT. Amino acid sequence: CAWSMAGAQPQHF.

The V call is TRBV6-5, the J call TRBJ2-2, with 10 positions matching TRBD2. CDR1 is MNHEY and CDR2 is SVGAGI in the germline V gene. V trimming: 6 bases; J trimming: 6 bases; junction bases outside the gene matches: 7. The CDR3 totals 15 residues. The CDR3 region has the DNA TGTGCCAGCAGCACGGAGCTAGCGGGAGCCGGGGAGCTGTTTTTT. Amino acid sequence: CASSTELAGAGELFF.

The V and J genes are TRBV2 and TRBJ2-1; 10 bases fit TRBD2. The J segment lost 7 bases and the V segment lost 10 bases, leaving 16 bases of the junction unmatched. The CDR3 contains 16 residues. Germline V CDR1 and CDR2: SNHLY, FYNNEI. The CDR3 nucleotides read TGTGCCATCCCTGGGGCGGGGGCTAGCGGGAGTAATGAGCAGTTCTTC. This codes for CAIPGAGASGSNEQFF.

This clone was found once. DNA for the CDR3: TGTGCCATCGGGGCCTCACTTGGCTACACCTTC. Translating it yields CAIGASLGYTF. This chain links TRBV6-6 with TRBJ1-2, with D possibly TRBD1 on 5 matching bases. Germline V gene sequence: CDR1 MNHNY, CDR2 SVGAGI (reference sequence). CDR3 length: 11 amino acids. V was pared by 10 bases and J by 7 bases, with 13 bases between.

This chain links TRBV25-1 with TRBJ2-3, with 12 bases aligning to TRBD2. The junction had 5 bases not matched to a gene; V was cut back by 2 bases and J by 2 bases. The CDR3 runs 17 residues. Germline V gene sequence: CDR1 MGHDK, CDR2 SYGVNS. In DNA form, the CDR3 reads TGTGCCAGCAGTGAAACTAGCGGGAGGCTTCCCACAGATACGCAGTATTTT. It is translated as CASSETSGRLPTDTQYF.

CDR3 DNA: TGTGCCATCAGTGGGACAGGGGGGGTGAATCAGCCCCAGCATTTT. It codes for CAISGTGGVNQPQHF. V gene TRBV10-3 combines with J gene TRBJ1-5; 10 bases agree with TRBD1. V lost 4 bases, J lost 4 bases, and 4 bases stayed unmatched. The CDR3 is 15 amino acids. Germline CDR1 reads ENHRY; CDR2 reads SYGVKD.

The genes are TRBV7-2 and TRBJ2-2, with unresolved D. This CDR3 is 14 amino acids long. Germline loops: CDR1 SGHTA, CDR2 FQGNSA. Trimming took off 6 bases at V and 7 bases at J, with 15 bases between the two ends. The CDR3 coding sequence is TGTGCCAGCAGTCCCTCGGGTGGTTTCGGGGAGCTGTTTTTT. It codes for CASSPSGGFGELFF.